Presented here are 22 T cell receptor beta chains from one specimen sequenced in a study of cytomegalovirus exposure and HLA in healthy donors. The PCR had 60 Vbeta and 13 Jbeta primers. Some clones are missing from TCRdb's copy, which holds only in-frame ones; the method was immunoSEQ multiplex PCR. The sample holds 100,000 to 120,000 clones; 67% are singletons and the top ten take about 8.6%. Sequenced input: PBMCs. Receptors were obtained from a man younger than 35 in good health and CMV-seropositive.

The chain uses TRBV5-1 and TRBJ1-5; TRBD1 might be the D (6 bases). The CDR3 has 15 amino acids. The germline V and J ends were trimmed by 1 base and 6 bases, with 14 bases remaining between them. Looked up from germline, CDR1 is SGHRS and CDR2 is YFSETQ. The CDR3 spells CASSLWGQESQPQHF. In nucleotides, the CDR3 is TGCGCCAGCAGCTTGTGGGGGCAGGAGAGTCAGCCCCAGCATTTT.

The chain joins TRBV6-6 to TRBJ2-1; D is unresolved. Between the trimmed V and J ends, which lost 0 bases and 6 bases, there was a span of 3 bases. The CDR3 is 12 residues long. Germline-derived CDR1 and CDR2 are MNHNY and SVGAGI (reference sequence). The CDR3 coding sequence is TGTGCCAGCAGTTACTCCGGCAATGAGCAGTTCTTC. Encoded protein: CASSYSGNEQFF.

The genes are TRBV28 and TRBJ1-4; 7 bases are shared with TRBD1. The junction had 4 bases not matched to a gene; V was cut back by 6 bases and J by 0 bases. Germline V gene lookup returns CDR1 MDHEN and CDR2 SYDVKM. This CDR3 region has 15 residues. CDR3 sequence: CASRGGTATNEKLFF. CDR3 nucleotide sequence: TGTGCCAGCAGGGGTGGGACAGCAACTAATGAAAAACTGTTTTTT.

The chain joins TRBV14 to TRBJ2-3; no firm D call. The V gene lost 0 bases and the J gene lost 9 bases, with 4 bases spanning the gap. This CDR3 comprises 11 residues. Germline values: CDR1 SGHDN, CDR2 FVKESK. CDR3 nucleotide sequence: TGTGCCAGCAGCCAAGAACACACGCAGTATTTT. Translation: CASSQEHTQYF.

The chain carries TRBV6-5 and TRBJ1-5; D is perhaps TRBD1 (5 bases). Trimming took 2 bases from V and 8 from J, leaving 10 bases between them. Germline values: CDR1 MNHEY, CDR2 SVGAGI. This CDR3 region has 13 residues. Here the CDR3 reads CASSYQGVEPQHF. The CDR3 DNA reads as TGTGCCAGCAGTTACCAGGGTGTTGAGCCCCAGCATTTT.

This CDR3 reads CASSEDWVAESGTQYF. The CDR3 DNA sequence: TGTGCCAGCAGTGAAGACTGGGTAGCGGAGTCCGGGACCCAGTACTTC. This chain connects TRBV2 to TRBJ2-5, with D maybe TRBD2 (6 bases). In germline, CDR1 is SNHLY, CDR2 FYNNEI. V lost 1 base and J 7 bases, leaving 19 bases between the germline ends. This CDR3 is 16 amino acids long. Based on the CDR3 plus reference TRBV2 and TRBJ2-5, the full variable domain is EPEVTQTPSHQVTQMGQEVILRCVPISNHLYFYWYRQILGQKVEFLVSFYNNEISEKSEIFDDQFSVERPDGSNFTLKIRSTKLEDSAMYFCASSEDWVAESGTQYFGPGTRLLVL.

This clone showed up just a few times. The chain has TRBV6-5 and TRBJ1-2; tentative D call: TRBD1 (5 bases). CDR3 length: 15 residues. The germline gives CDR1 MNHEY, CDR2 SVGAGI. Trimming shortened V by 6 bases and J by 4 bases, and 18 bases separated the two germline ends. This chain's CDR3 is CASSRGQGRFYGYTF. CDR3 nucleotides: TGTGCCAGCAGCCGAGGACAAGGCCGCTTCTATGGCTACACCTTC.

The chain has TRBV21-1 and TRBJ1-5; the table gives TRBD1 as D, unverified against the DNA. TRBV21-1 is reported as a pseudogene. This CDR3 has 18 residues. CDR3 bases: TGTGCCAGCAGCAAAGCCATGGACAGGGGGCGTGGAGAACAGCCCCAGCATTTT. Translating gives CASSKAMDRGRGEQPQHF.

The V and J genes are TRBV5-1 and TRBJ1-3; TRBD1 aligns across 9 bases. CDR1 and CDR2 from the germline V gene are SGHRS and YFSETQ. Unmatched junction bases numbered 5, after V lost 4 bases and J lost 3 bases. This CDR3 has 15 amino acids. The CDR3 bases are TGCGCCAGCAGCATCGGGACAGGGAATGGAAACACCATATATTTT. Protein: CASSIGTGNGNTIYF. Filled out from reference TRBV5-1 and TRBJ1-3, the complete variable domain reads KAGVTQTPRYLIKTRGQQVTLSCSPISGHRSVSWYQQTPGQGLQFLFEYFSETQRNKGNFPGRFSGRQFSNSRSEMNVSTLELGDSALYLCASSIGTGNGNTIYFGEGSWLTVV.

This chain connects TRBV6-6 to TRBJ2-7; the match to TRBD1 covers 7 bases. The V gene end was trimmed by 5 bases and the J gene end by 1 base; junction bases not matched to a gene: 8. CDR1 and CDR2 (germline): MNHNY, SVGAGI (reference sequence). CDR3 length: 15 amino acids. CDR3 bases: TGTGCCAGCAGTGATCCGACGACAGGGTCCTACGAGCAGTACTTC. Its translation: CASSDPTTGSYEQYF.

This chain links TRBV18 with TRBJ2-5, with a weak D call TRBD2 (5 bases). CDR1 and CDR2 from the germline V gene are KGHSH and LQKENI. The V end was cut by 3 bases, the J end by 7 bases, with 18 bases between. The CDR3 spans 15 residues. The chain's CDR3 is CASSPPGSFAGTQYF. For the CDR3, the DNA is TGTGCCAGCTCACCCCCGGGCAGTTTCGCGGGGACCCAGTACTTC.

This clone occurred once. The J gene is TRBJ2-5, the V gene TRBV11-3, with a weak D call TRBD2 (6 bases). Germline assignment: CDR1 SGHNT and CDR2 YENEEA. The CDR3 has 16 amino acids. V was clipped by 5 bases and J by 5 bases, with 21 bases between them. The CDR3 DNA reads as TGTGCCAGCAGCCCCTCAGGGTCGGGGGAGTGGGAGACCCAGTACTTC. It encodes CASSPSGSGEWETQYF.

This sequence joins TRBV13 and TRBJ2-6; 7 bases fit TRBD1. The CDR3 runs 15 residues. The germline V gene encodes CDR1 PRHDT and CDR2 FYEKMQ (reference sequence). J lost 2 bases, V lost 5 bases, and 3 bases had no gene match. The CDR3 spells CASSLDRAGANVLTF. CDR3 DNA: TGTGCCAGCAGCCTAGACAGGGCTGGGGCCAACGTCCTGACTTTC.

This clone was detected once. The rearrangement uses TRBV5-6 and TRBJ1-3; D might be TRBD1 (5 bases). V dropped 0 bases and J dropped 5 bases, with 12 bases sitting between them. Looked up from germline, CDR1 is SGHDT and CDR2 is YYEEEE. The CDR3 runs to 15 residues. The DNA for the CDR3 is TGTGCCAGCAGCTTGGCTGGGGCGGGGAGAAACACCATATATTTT. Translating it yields CASSLAGAGRNTIYF. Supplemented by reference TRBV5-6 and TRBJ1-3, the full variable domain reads DAGVTQSPTHLIKTRGQQVTLRCSPKSGHDTVSWYQQALGQGPQFIFQYYEEEERQRGNFPDRFSGHQFPNYSSELNVNALLLGDSALYLCASSLAGAGRNTIYFGEGSWLTVV.

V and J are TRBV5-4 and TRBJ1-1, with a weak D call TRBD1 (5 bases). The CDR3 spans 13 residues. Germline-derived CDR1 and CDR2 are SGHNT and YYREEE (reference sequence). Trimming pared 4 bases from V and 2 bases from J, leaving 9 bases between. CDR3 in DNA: TGTGCCAGCAGCCAGGGACTCAACACTGAAGCTTTCTTT. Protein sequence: CASSQGLNTEAFF.

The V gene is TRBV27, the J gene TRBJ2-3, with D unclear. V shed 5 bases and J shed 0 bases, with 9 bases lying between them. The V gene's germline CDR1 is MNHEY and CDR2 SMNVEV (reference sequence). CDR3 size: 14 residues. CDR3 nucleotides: TGTGCCAGCAGTGACTTGATAAGCACAGATACGCAGTATTTT. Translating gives CASSDLISTDTQYF.

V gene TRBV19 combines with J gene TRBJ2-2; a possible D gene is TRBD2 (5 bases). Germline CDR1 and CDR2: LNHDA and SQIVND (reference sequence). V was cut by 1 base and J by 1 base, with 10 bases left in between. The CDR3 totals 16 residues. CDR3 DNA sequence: TGTGCCAGTAGTATAGCCCCTAGCCAGAACACCGGGGAGCTGTTTTTT. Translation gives CASSIAPSQNTGELFF.

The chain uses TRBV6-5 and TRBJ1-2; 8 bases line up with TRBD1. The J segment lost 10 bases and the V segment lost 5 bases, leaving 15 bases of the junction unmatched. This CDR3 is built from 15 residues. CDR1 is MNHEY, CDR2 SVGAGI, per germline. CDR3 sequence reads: CASSPEGQVKTFYTF. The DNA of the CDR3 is TGTGCCAGCAGTCCCGAGGGACAGGTCAAAACTTTCTACACCTTC.

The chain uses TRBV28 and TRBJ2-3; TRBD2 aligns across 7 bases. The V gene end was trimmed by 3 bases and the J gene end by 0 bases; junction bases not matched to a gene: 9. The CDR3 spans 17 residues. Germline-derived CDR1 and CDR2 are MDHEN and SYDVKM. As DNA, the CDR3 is TGTGCCAGCAGTTTTAGGGACTACAGAGCTAGCACAGATACGCAGTATTTT. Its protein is CASSFRDYRASTDTQYF.

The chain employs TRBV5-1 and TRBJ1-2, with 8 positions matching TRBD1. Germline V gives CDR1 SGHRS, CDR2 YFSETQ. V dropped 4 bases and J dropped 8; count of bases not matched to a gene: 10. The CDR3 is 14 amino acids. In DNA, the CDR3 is TGCGCCAGCAGCCCCACGTGGACAGGGCTGGGCTACACCTTC. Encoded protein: CASSPTWTGLGYTF.

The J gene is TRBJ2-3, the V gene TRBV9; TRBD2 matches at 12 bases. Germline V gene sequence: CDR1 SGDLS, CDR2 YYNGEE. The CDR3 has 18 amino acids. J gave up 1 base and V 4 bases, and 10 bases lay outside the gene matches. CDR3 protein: CASSTRTSGDPRTDTQYF. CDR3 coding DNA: TGTGCCAGCAGCACCCGGACTAGCGGGGACCCCCGCACAGATACGCAGTATTTT.

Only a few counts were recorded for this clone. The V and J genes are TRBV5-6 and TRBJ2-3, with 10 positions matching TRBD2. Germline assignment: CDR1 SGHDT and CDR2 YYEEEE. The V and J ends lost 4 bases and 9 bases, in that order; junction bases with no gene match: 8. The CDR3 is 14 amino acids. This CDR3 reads CASSGSGGLCTQYF. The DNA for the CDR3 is TGTGCCAGCAGCGGTAGCGGGGGGCTCTGCACGCAGTATTTT. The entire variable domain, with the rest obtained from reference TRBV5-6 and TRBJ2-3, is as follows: DAGVTQSPTHLIKTRGQQVTLRCSPKSGHDTVSWYQQALGQGPQFIFQYYEEEERQRGNFPDRFSGHQFPNYSSELNVNALLLGDSALYLCASSGSGGLCTQYFGPGTRLTVL.